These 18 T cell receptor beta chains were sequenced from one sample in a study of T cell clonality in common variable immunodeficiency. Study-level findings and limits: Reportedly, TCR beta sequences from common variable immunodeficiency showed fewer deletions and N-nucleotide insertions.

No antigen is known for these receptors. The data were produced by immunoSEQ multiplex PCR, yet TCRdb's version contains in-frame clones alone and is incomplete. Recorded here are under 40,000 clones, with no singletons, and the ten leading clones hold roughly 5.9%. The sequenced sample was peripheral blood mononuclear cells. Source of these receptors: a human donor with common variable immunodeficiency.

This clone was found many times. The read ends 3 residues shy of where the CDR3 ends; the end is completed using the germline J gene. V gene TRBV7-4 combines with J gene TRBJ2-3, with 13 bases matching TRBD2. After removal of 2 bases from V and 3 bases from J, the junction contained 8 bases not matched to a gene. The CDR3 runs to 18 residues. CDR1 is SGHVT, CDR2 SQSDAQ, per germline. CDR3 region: CASSLSPLAGGPTDTQYF. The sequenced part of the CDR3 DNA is TGTGCCAGCAGCTTATCCCCACTAGCGGGGGGGCCAACAGATACG.

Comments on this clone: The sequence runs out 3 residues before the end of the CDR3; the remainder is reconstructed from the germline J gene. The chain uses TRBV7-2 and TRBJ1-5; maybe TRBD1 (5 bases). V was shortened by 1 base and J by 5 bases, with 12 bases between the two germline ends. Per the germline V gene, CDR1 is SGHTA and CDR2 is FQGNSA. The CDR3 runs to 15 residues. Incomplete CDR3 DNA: TGTGCCAGCAGCTTAGGGCGCAGGGAATATCAGCCC. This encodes CASSLGRREYQP. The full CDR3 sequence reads CASSLGRREYQPQHF. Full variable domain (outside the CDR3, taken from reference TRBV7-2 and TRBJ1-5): GAGVSQSPSNKVTEKGKDVELRCDPISGHTALYWYRQSLGQGLEFLIYFQGNSAPDKSGLPSDRFSAERTGGSVSTLTIQRTQQEDSAVYLCASSLGRREYQPQHFGDGTRLSIL.

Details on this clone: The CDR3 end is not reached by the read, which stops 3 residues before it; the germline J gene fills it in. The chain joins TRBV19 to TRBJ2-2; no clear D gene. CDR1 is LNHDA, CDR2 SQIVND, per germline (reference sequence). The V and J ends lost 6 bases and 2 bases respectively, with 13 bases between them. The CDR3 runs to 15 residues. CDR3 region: CASRSGAVNTGELFF. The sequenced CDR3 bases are TGTGCCAGTAGATCAGGTGCAGTAAACACCGGGGAG.

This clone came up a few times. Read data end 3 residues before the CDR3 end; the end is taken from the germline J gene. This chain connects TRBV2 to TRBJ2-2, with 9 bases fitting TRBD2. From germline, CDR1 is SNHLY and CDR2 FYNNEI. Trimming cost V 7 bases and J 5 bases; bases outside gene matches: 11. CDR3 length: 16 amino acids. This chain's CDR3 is CASKGSSGGQTGELFF. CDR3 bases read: TGTGCCAGCAAGGGCAGTAGCGGGGGCCAAACCGGGGAG.

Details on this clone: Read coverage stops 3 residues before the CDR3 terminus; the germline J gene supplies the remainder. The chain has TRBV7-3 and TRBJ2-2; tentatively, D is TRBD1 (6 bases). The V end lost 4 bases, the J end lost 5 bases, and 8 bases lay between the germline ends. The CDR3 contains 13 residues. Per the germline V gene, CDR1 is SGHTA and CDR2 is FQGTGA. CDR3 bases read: TGTGCCAGCAGCTCGCAGGGGACCGGGGAG. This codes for CASSSQGTGE. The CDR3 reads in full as CASSSQGTGELFF.

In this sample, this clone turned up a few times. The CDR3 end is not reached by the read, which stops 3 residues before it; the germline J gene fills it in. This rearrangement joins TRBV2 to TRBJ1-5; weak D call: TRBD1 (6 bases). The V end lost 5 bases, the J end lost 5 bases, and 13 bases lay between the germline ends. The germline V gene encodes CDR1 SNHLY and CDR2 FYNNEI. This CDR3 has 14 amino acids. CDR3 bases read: TGTGCCAGCAGTAAAACAGGGCCCTATCAGCCC. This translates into CASSKTGPYQP. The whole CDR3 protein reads CASSKTGPYQPQHF.

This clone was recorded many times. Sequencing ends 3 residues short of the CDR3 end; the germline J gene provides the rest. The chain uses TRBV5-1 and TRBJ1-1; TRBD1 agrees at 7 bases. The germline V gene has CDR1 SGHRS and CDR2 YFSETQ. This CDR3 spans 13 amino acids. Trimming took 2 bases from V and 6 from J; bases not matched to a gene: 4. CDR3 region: CASSFRQGPEAFF. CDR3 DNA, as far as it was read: TGCGCCAGCAGCTTTAGACAGGGCCCTGAA.

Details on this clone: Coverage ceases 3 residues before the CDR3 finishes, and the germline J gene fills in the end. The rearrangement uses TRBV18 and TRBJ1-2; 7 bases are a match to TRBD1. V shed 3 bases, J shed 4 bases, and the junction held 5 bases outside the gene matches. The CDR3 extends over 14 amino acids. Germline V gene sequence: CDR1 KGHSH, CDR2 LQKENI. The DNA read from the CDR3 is TGTGCCAGCTCACCGGCCCGGGACAGCTATGGC. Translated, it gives CASSPARDSYG. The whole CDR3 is CASSPARDSYGYTF.

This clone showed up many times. The part of the CDR3 DNA that was read is TGTGCCAGCAGTTACGGCGGGGCGGGAGAGACC. Its protein is CASSYGGAGET. The full CDR3 sequence reads CASSYGGAGETQYF. The V gene is TRBV7-2, the J gene TRBJ2-5; possible D gene TRBD2, 6 bases. The CDR3 is cut off 3 residues early in the read; its end comes from the germline J gene. Germline V lookup: CDR1 SGHTA, CDR2 FQGNSA. There are 14 residues in the CDR3. V was pared by 6 bases and J by 4 bases, with 15 bases between.

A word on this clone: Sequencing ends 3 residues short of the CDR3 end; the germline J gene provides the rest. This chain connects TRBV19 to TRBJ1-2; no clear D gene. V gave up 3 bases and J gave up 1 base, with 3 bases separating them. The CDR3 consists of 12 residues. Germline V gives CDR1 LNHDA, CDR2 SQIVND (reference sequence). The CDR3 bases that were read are TGTGCCAGTAGTATCAATAACTATGGC. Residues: CASSINNYG. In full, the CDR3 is CASSINNYGYTF. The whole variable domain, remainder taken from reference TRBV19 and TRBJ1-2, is DGGITQSPKYLFRKEGQNVTLSCEQNLNHDAMYWYRQDPGQGLRLIYYSQIVNDFQKGDIAEGYSVSREKKESFPLTVTSAQKNPTAFYLCASSINNYGYTFGSGTRLTVV.

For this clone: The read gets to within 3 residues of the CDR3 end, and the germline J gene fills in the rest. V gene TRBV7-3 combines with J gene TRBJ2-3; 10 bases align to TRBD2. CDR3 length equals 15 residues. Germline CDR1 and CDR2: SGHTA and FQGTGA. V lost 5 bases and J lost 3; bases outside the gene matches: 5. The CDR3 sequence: CASSLQLAGTDTQYF. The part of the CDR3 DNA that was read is TGTGCCAGCAGCCTACAACTAGCGGGGACAGATACG.

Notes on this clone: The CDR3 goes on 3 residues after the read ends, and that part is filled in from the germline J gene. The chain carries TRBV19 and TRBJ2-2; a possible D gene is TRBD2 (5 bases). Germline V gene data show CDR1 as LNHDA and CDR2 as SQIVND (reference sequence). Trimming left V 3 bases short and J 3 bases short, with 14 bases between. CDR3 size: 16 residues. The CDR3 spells CASSIYPADYTGELFF. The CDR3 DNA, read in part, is TGTGCCAGTAGTATCTACCCAGCGGACTACACCGGGGAG. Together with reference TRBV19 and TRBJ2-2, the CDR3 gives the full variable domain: DGGITQSPKYLFRKEGQNVTLSCEQNLNHDAMYWYRQDPGQGLRLIYYSQIVNDFQKGDIAEGYSVSREKKESFPLTVTSAQKNPTAFYLCASSIYPADYTGELFFGEGSRLTVL.

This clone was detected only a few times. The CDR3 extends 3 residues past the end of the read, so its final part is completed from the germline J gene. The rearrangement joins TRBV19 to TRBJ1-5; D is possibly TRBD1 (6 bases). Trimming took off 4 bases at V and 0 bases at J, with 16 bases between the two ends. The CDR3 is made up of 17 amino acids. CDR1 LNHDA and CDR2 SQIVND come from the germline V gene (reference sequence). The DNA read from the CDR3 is TGTGCCAGTAGTACCTTCCCAGGGGAATATAGCAATCAGCCC. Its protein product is CASSTFPGEYSNQP. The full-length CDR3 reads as CASSTFPGEYSNQPQHF.

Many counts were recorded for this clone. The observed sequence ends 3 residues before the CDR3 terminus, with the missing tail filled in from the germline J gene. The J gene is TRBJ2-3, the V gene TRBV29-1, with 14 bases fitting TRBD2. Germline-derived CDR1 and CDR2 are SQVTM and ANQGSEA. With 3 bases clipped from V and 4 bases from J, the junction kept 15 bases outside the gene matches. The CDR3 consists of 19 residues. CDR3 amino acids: CSVEMGLAGVGRVADTQYF. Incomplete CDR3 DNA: TGCAGCGTTGAGATGGGACTAGCGGGGGTCGGGAGGGTGGCAGATACG.

The part of the CDR3 DNA that was read is TGTGCCAGCAGCTTAGGGCCCCGAGCCGGGGAG. Residues: CASSLGPRAGE. In full, the CDR3 reads CASSLGPRAGELFF. This sequence joins TRBV11-1 and TRBJ2-2; the D is unclear. Coverage ceases 3 residues before the CDR3 finishes, and the germline J gene fills in the end. Trimming removed 1 base from V and 6 bases from J, with 9 bases in between. CDR3 length: 14 residues. The germline V gene encodes CDR1 SGHAT and CDR2 FQDESV (reference sequence). Looking up the rest from reference TRBV11-1 and TRBJ2-2 gives the full variable domain: EAEVAQSPRYKITEKSQAVAFWCDPISGHATLYWYRQILGQGPELLVQFQDESVVDDSQLPKDRFSAERLKGVDSTLKIQPAELGDSAMYLCASSLGPRAGELFFGEGSRLTVL.

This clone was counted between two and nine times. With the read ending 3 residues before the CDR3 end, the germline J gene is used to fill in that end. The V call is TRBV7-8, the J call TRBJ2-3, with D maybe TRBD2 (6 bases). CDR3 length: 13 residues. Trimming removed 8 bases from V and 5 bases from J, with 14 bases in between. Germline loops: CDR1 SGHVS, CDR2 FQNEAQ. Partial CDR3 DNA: TGTGCCAGCCGATTTTGGGGGGAAGATACG. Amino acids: CASRFWGEDT. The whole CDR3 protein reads CASRFWGEDTQYF.

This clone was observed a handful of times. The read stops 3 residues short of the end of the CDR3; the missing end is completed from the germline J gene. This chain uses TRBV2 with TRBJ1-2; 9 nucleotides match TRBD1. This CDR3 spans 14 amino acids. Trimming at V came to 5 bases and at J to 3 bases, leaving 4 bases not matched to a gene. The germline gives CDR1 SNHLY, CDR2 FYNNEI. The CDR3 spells CASSTDRGYYGYTF. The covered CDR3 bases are TGTGCCAGCAGTACGGACAGGGGCTACTATGGC.

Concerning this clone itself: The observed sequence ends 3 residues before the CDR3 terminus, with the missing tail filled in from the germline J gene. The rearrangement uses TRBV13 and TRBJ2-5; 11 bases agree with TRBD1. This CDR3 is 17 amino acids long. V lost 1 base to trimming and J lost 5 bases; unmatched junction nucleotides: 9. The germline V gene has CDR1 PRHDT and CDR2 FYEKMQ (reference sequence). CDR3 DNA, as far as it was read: TGTGCCAGCAGCTTAGTCGGACAGGGGGCTTTTCTTGAGACC. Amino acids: CASSLVGQGAFLET. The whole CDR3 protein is CASSLVGQGAFLETQYF.